A selection of T cell receptor beta chains follows, all from one sample in a study of blood T cell repertoires in COVID-19. Using immunoSEQ multiplex PCR, the repertoire was profiled, and TCRdb retains in-frame clones only, with some absent. Here the sample spans around 480,000 clones, approximately 90% being singletons. Sequenced material: PBMCs or T cells enriched from blood (not recorded which). The receptors shown here come from a woman aged 18-29 years who had recovered from COVID-19. Both conserved end residues are part of each CDR3. The order of the fields is V gene, clone size, CDR3 length, J gene, D gene, CDR3 protein, CDR3 DNA. A D gene is named only where the DNA matches it firmly. Clone size is shown for a subset of rows, as once, few, many or a class of expanded clone.

>TRBV6-1|-|11|TRBJ2-5|-
CASSDGLTQYF
TGTGCCAGCAGTGACGGGTTGACCCAGTACTTC
>TRBV4-1|-|20|TRBJ2-2|-
CASSQTVPAQAPDSTGELFF
TGCGCCAGCAGCCAAACGGTACCAGCACAGGCTCCAGACTCCACCGGGGAGCTGTTTTTT
>TRBV11-3|-|16|TRBJ2-1|TRBD2
CASSLGASGGGNEQFF
TGTGCCAGCAGCTTAGGGGCTAGCGGGGGCGGTAATGAGCAGTTCTTC
>TRBV24-1|-|13|TRBJ2-3|TRBD2
CATWAGGTDTQYF
TGTGCCACCTGGGCGGGGGGCACAGATACGCAGTATTTT
>TRBV18|-|15|TRBJ1-1|-
CASSPRDGGSTEAFF
TGTGCCAGCTCACCACGAGACGGAGGGAGCACTGAAGCTTTCTTT
>TRBV2|once|13|TRBJ1-4|TRBD1
CASSVGQGMFEVF
TGTGCCAGCTCGGTGGGACAGGGAATGTTTGAGGTTTTT
>TRBV4-1|-|16|TRBJ1-3|TRBD1
CASSQVGGQSLSTIYF
TGCGCCAGCAGCCAAGTTGGGGGACAGTCGTTAAGCACCATATATTTT
>TRBV18|-|16|TRBJ1-6|-
CASSPSTGLYHSPLHF
TGTGCCAGCTCACCGTCGACAGGTTTATATCATTCACCCCTCCACTTT
>TRBV11-2|-|15|TRBJ1-2|-
CASSLSEAGRYGYTF
TGTGCCAGCAGCCTAAGTGAGGCAGGGCGCTATGGCTACACCTTC
>TRBV7-9|-|15|TRBJ1-4|TRBD1
CASSVLQGGTEKLFF
TGTGCCAGCAGCGTCCTCCAGGGGGGAACTGAAAAACTGTTTTTT
>TRBV7-3|few|15|TRBJ2-1|TRBD2
CASSLSGGKDNEQFF
TGTGCCAGCAGCTTAAGCGGGGGGAAAGACAATGAGCAGTTCTTC
>TRBV9|-|16|TRBJ2-2|-
CASSALGYEGAGELFF
TGTGCCAGCAGCGCCCTTGGGTACGAGGGCGCCGGGGAGCTGTTTTTT
>TRBV27|-|13|TRBJ2-1|-
CASSHRVESEQFF
TGTGCCAGCAGTCACAGGGTGGAGAGTGAGCAGTTCTTC
>TRBV24-1|once|15|TRBJ1-2|TRBD1
CATSEGQGSYYGYTF
TGTGCCACCAGTGAGGGACAGGGCTCGTACTATGGCTACACCTTC
>TRBV11-2|-|13|TRBJ1-6|-
CASSREYNSPLHF
TGTGCCAGCAGCCGCGAGTATAATTCACCCCTCCACTTT
>TRBV7-3|-|17|TRBJ2-2|-
CASSLIPGNPATGELFF
TGTGCCAGCAGCTTAATTCCCGGGAATCCCGCCACCGGGGAGCTGTTTTTT
>TRBV19|-|18|TRBJ2-1|-
CASSMGPSTRSSYNEQFF
TGTGCCAGTAGTATGGGGCCCTCCACTCGATCCTCTTACAATGAGCAGTTCTTC
>TRBV18|-|13|TRBJ1-1|-
CASSLWGDTEAFF
TGTGCCAGCTCACTCTGGGGGGACACTGAAGCTTTCTTT
>TRBV2|once|13|TRBJ1-1|-
CASAWGGGTEAFF
TGTGCCAGCGCATGGGGGGGCGGGACTGAAGCTTTCTTT
>TRBV6-1|-|16|TRBJ2-7|TRBD1
CASSEATGTGSYEQYF
TGTGCCAGCAGTGAAGCGACCGGGACAGGATCCTACGAGCAGTACTTC
>TRBV24-1|-|17|TRBJ2-1|-
CATSDNKLGSPYNEQFF
TGTGCCACCAGTGATAACAAACTTGGTAGCCCTTACAATGAGCAGTTCTTC
>TRBV6-5|-|16|TRBJ2-3|TRBD1
CASSYSSGTDINTQYF
TGTGCCAGCAGTTACTCCTCCGGGACAGATATCAATACGCAGTATTTT
>TRBV28|-|13|TRBJ1-2|TRBD1
CASSEQGAEGYTF
TGTGCCAGCAGCGAACAGGGGGCTGAAGGCTACACCTTC
>TRBV9|-|14|TRBJ1-2|-
CASSVETTGDGYTF
TGTGCCAGCAGCGTAGAAACAACAGGTGACGGCTACACCTTC
>TRBV14|-|12|TRBJ1-1|-
CASSQGAGEAFF
TGTGCCAGCAGCCAGGGTGCGGGTGAAGCTTTCTTT
>TRBV5-1|-|14|TRBJ2-7|-
CASSGSQGSYEQYF
TGCGCCAGCAGCGGATCCCAGGGTTCCTACGAGCAGTACTTC
>TRBV6-5|once|15|TRBJ2-7|TRBD1
CASNNKGGPNYEQYF
TGTGCCAGCAATAACAAAGGGGGCCCCAACTACGAGCAGTACTTC
>TRBV29-1|many|15|TRBJ2-7|-
CSVVSMSGTTYEQYF
TGCAGCGTTGTATCTATGTCTGGGACAACCTACGAGCAGTACTTC
>TRBV6-5|-|15|TRBJ1-1|-
CASSSSVGRNTEAFF
TGTGCCAGCAGTTCCTCGGTGGGGAGGAACACTGAAGCTTTCTTT
>TRBV6-5|once|12|TRBJ1-2|TRBD1
CASSTTGGSYTF
TGTGCCAGCAGTACGACAGGGGGAAGCTACACCTTC
>TRBV6-6|-|13|TRBJ2-5|-
CASSAYRRETQYF
TGTGCCAGCAGCGCGTACAGGCGGGAGACCCAGTACTTC
>TRBV16|-|17|TRBJ2-6|-
CASSQYGSGNGANVLTF
TGTGCCAGCAGCCAATATGGCAGTGGCAACGGGGCCAACGTCCTGACTTTC
>TRBV10-3|-|13|TRBJ2-5|TRBD2
CAITSGVQETQYF
TGTGCCATCACAAGCGGGGTCCAAGAGACCCAGTACTTC
>TRBV28|-|15|TRBJ1-1|TRBD1
CASSASLTGSTEAFF
TGTGCCAGCAGTGCTTCTTTGACAGGGAGCACTGAAGCTTTCTTT
>TRBV5-8|-|15|TRBJ1-3|-
CASSLGLASGNTIYF
TGTGCCAGCAGCTTGGGACTGGCGTCTGGAAACACCATATATTTT
>TRBV7-6|few|18|TRBJ1-3|-
CASSPISTDFFSGNTIYF
TGTGCCAGCAGCCCCATTTCGACAGACTTTTTCTCTGGAAACACCATATATTTT
>TRBV28|-|14|TRBJ1-2|TRBD1
CASSLGGQVYGYTF
TGTGCCAGCAGTTTAGGGGGACAGGTCTATGGCTACACCTTC
>TRBV5-6|-|16|TRBJ1-1|TRBD1
CASSLAGGQGNTEAFF
TGTGCCAGCAGCTTGGCTGGCGGACAGGGTAACACTGAAGCTTTCTTT
>TRBV2|-|15|TRBJ1-6|TRBD1
CASSSRDRGSSPLHF
TGTGCCAGCAGTTCCCGGGACAGGGGTAGTTCACCCCTCCACTTT
>TRBV5-1|-|14|TRBJ1-3|-
CASSLDGGADTIYF
TGCGCCAGCAGCTTGGACGGCGGGGCGGACACCATATATTTT